These 6 T cell receptor beta chains were all obtained from the same sample, sequenced in a study of metastatic and nonmetastatic thyroid tumors (dated by TCRdb to the early 2020s). The library was built by means of PCR. Sequenced on an Illumina HiSeq 4000. The public reads were reanalyzed by TCRdb: fastp trimming at Q25, MiXCR alignment, in-frame beta chains only. In all, the sample holds approximately 2,000 clones, and approximately 11% of those were seen once. The top ten constitute about 14% of the sample. Before undergoing thyroid surgery, none of the patients had been given any kind of treatment. Sequenced: tumor tissue. The source is a female donor with papillary thyroid cancer or a benign thyroid nodule (not recorded which). Some clones in this sample may be carry-over from other donors' samples.

This clone has only a few counts. At one end, the junction sequence differs from germline, possibly due to a read error. This chain uses TRBV12-3 or TRBV12-4 with TRBJ2-7, with D tentatively TRBD1 or TRBD2 (6 bases each). This CDR3 region has 13 residues. CDR3 in DNA: TGTGTCAGCATTTTCAATAGGGGGGCCGAGCAGTACTTC. Encoded protein: CVSIFNRGAEQYF.

By sample fraction, this clone is medium-sized (0.01 to 0.1%). The chain is built from TRBV12-3 or TRBV12-4 and TRBJ1-1; D gene uncertain. With 3 bases removed from V and 6 bases from J, the gap between germline ends came to 17 bases. The CDR3 is made up of 15 amino acids. CDR3 amino acids: CASSLENFGSSEAFF. CDR3 bases: TGTGCCAGCAGTTTGGAAAATTTCGGAAGCTCTGAAGCTTTCTTT.

This clone was seen many times. J is TRBJ2-7 and V is TRBV13; D remains unclear. Germline V gives CDR1 PRHDT, CDR2 FYEKMQ (reference sequence). Trimming shortened V by 4 bases and J by 6 bases, and 10 bases separated the two germline ends. CDR3 length equals 12 residues. The CDR3 nucleotides read TGTGCCAGCAGCTCTACCTCTGGCGAGCAGTACTTC. This codes for CASSSTSGEQYF.

In this sample, this clone is medium-sized (0.01 to 0.1%). The chain uses TRBV29-1 and TRBJ2-1, with TRBD2 matching over 8 bases. CDR1 is SQVTM and CDR2 is ANQGSEA in the germline V gene. V lost 1 base, J lost 2 bases, and 16 bases stayed unmatched. CDR3 length: 19 residues. Here the CDR3 reads CSVEAVSGTIKGTYNEQFF. The CDR3 DNA reads as TGCAGCGTTGAAGCGGTTAGCGGGACTATCAAAGGAACCTACAATGAGCAGTTCTTC.

This clone was seen ten or more times. With a much larger clone just one base away, this may be a read error. CDR3 loop: CVSSYSELLMGEAFF. The CDR3 DNA follows: TGTGTCAGCAGTTACTCCGAACTCCTAATGGGTGAAGCTTTCTTT. This chain uses TRBV6-2 or TRBV6-3 with TRBJ1-1; no clear D gene. The CDR3 consists of 15 residues. Germline CDR1 and CDR2: MNHEY and SVGEGT.

Sample share makes this clone medium-sized. The J gene is TRBJ2-7, the V gene TRBV7-9; TRBD1 matches 10 bases. This CDR3 is 15 amino acids long. Germline V gene data show CDR1 as SEHNR and CDR2 as FQNEAQ (reference sequence). V dropped 5 bases and J dropped 4; count of bases not matched to a gene: 8. The CDR3 coding sequence is TGTGCCAGCAGCGCCGCATGGGACAGGGGTTACGAGCAGTACTTC. This translates into CASSAAWDRGYEQYF.